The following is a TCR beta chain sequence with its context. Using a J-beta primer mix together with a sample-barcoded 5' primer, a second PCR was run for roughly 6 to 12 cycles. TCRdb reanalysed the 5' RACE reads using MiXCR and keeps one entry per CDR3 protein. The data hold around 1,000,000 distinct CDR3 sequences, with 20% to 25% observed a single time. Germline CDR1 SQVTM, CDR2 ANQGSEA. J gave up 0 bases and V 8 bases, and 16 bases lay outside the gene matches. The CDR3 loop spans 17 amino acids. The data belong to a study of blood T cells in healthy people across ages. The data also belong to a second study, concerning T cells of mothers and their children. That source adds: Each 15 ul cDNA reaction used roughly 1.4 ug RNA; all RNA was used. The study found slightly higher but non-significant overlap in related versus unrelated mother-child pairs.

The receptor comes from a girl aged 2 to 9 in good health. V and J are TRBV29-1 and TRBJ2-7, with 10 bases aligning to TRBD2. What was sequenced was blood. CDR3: CSSRATSGIRLSYEQYF. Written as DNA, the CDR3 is TGCAGCTCCCGGGCCACTAGCGGGATCCGACTCTCCTACGAGCAGTACTTC.